This record concerns one T cell receptor (beta chain) sequence. What it binds is not known. This CDR3 spans 19 amino acids. The data derive from a study of OX40 agonist ivuxolimab in advanced cancers. Study-wide context: Every patient in dose escalation had hepatocellular carcinoma, melanoma, renal cell or head and neck cancer. A male proportion of over 75% was recorded, with mean age roughly 62 years and range roughly 23 to 79.

The study's findings and limits: CD4+ and CD8+ blood T cells expanded clonally by week 6 at 0.1 to 3.0 mg/kg. The mean number of expanded clones was higher in CD8+ T cells than in CD4+.

Generated by immunoSEQ multiplex PCR, the TCRdb table keeps only in-frame clones and is missing some. The repertoire holds some 79,000 clones, with roughly nine tenths as singletons. The source material was CD4+ or CD8+ T cells sorted from blood, sampled in a trial of the OX40 agonist ivuxolimab. The gene calls are TRBV12-2 and TRBJ2-3; the table's TRBD2 call for D was not verified on the DNA. TRBV12-2 is termed a pseudogene. This receptor was identified in an adult with an advanced solid tumor such as melanoma, head and neck, liver or kidney cancer. CDR3: CASRHRRQRTSGIPDTQYF. CDR3 DNA: TGTGCAAGTCGCCACCGTCGGCAAAGGACTAGCGGGATCCCAGATACGCAGTATTTT.